A single sample gave rise to the 22 T cell receptor beta chains below, sequenced in a study of control samples from healthy donors and cancer patients. Using immunoSEQ multiplex PCR, the repertoire was profiled, and TCRdb retains in-frame clones only, with some absent. The data contain over 100,000 clones, roughly 90% of them seen just once; the ten biggest clones take up roughly 2.5%. The sequencing input was blood. These receptors were taken from a man between 35 and 55 years old in good health.

This sequence joins TRBV27 and TRBJ2-7; no reliable D call. This CDR3 comprises 14 residues. Germline V CDR1 and CDR2: MNHEY, SMNVEV (reference sequence). V gave up 6 bases and J gave up 2 bases, with 14 bases separating them. Written as DNA, the CDR3 is TGTGCCAGCAGGTCAAGCAACTCAGCCTACGAGCAGTACTTC. This sequence encodes CASRSSNSAYEQYF.

The chain is built from TRBV6-5 and TRBJ2-3, with D maybe TRBD1 (6 bases). Trimming shortened V by 3 bases and J by 4 bases, and 8 bases separated the two germline ends. The CDR3 is 13 amino acids. Germline CDR1 and CDR2: MNHEY and SVGAGI. The CDR3 region is CASSYKGADTQYF. The DNA of the CDR3 is TGTGCCAGCAGTTATAAGGGGGCAGATACGCAGTATTTT.

DNA of the CDR3: TGTGCCAGCAGTCTGCCCGGGACGGACTATGGCTACACCTTC. Its translation is CASSLPGTDYGYTF. The chain carries TRBV28 and TRBJ1-2; possibly TRBD1 for D (5 bases). Per germline, CDR1 MDHEN and CDR2 SYDVKM. Trimming took 5 bases from V and 3 from J, leaving 13 bases between them. The CDR3 loop spans 14 amino acids.

This clone was recorded only once. The chain has TRBV9 and TRBJ1-3, with D maybe TRBD1 (6 bases). V lost 0 bases to trimming and J lost 0 bases, with 19 bases between them. CDR3 length equals 19 residues. Germline CDR1 reads SGDLS; CDR2 reads YYNGEE. The CDR3 region is CASSVARTEKESSGNTIYF. CDR3 DNA: TGTGCCAGCAGCGTAGCTAGGACAGAGAAAGAGAGCTCTGGAAACACCATATATTTT.

The gene calls are TRBV5-1 and TRBJ1-2; D uncertain. Per the germline V gene, CDR1 is SGHRS and CDR2 is YFSETQ. The CDR3 sequence is 15 residues long. V was clipped by 0 bases and J by 5 bases, with 14 bases between them. CDR3 amino acids: CASSLGSLGEYGYTF. CDR3 DNA sequence: TGCGCCAGCAGCTTGGGGTCCCTCGGGGAATATGGCTACACCTTC.

The rearrangement joins TRBV5-1 to TRBJ1-2, with no clear D. Germline lookup yields CDR1 SGHRS and CDR2 YFSETQ. The CDR3 extends over 14 amino acids. The V and J ends lost 7 bases and 5 bases respectively, with 18 bases between them. The CDR3 reads CASGAGSGVYGYTF. The CDR3 coding sequence is TGCGCCAGCGGCGCTGGCAGTGGGGTTTATGGCTACACCTTC.

The V and J genes are TRBV28 and TRBJ2-3, with 10 bases fitting TRBD1. The CDR3 covers 15 residues. J was trimmed by 1 base and V by 5 bases; bases with no gene match: 3. Germline values: CDR1 MDHEN, CDR2 SYDVKM. In DNA, the CDR3 is TGTGCCAGCAGTCCCGGGACAGGGGGCACAGATACGCAGTATTTT. Translating it yields CASSPGTGGTDTQYF.

The chain recombines TRBV9 with TRBJ1-1, with D possibly being TRBD1 (5 bases). Germline V gene data show CDR1 as SGDLS and CDR2 as YYNGEE. V was trimmed by 0 bases and J by 5 bases, leaving 11 bases between them. The CDR3 extends over 14 amino acids. The CDR3 sequence is CASSVVGTGTEAFF. CDR3 coding DNA: TGTGCCAGCAGCGTAGTAGGGACGGGAACTGAAGCTTTCTTT.

The V call is TRBV4-2, the J call TRBJ2-3; 9 bases match TRBD2. Germline-derived CDR1 and CDR2 are LGHNA and YNFKEQ. This CDR3 is 15 amino acids long. The J segment lost 9 bases and the V segment lost 1 base, leaving 8 bases of the junction unmatched. The CDR3 coding sequence is TGTGCCAGCAGCCAAGTTGGCGGGGGGGCCATAACGCAGTATTTT. It specifies CASSQVGGGAITQYF.

The chain recombines TRBV12-3 or TRBV12-4 with TRBJ2-3; D not certain. V was cut by 6 bases and J by 2 bases, with 6 bases left in between. CDR3 length equals 12 residues. CDR3 amino acids: CASSSDTDTQYF. The CDR3 DNA follows: TGTGCCAGCAGCTCAGACACAGATACGCAGTATTTT.

J is TRBJ1-2 and V is TRBV2; 7 bases map to TRBD1. The V segment lost 6 bases and the J segment 4 bases; nucleotides outside the gene matches: 11. CDR1 and CDR2 from the germline V gene are SNHLY and FYNNEI. The CDR3 sequence is 15 residues long. Here the CDR3 DNA reads TGTGCCAGCAGGAACGTAGAGGGACAGTCCTATGGCTACACCTTC. Translating gives CASRNVEGQSYGYTF.

This chain connects TRBV9 to TRBJ2-7, with 11 bases fitting TRBD2. V gave up 4 bases and J gave up 3 bases; unmatched junction bases: 9. The CDR3 covers 16 residues. Germline CDR1 and CDR2: SGDLS and YYNGEE. CDR3 nucleotide sequence: TGTGCCAGCAGCCCTCGGGGTAGCGGGGGGGTCTACGAGCAGTACTTC. Translating gives CASSPRGSGGVYEQYF.

The chain employs TRBV6-1 and TRBJ2-1; D uncertain. CDR1 is MNHNS and CDR2 is SASEGT in the germline V gene. The CDR3 is 14 residues long. Trimming pared 2 bases from V and 1 base from J, leaving 6 bases between. This CDR3 is CASSEWSSYNEQFF. The CDR3 DNA is TGTGCCAGCAGTGAATGGAGTTCCTACAATGAGCAGTTCTTC.

The chain employs TRBV6-5 and TRBJ1-4; 8 bases align to TRBD1. Germline-derived CDR1 and CDR2 are MNHEY and SVGAGI. The ends lost 6 bases at V and 3 bases at J; junction bases unmatched: 3. The CDR3 extends over 14 amino acids. CDR3 coding DNA: TGTGCCAGCAGGTCACAGGGGGCTAATGAAAAACTGTTTTTT. Its protein is CASRSQGANEKLFF.

This chain joins TRBV18 and TRBJ1-5; perhaps TRBD1 as D (5 bases). The CDR3 loop spans 14 amino acids. V lost 3 bases and J lost 11, with 17 bases in between. Germline V gene data show CDR1 as KGHSH and CDR2 as LQKENI. In nucleotides, the CDR3 is TGTGCCAGCTCACCTCGAACAGGCGGGGAGGCCCAGCATTTT. Its protein is CASSPRTGGEAQHF.

CDR3 sequence reads: CASSVVSSTDTQYF. The CDR3, as DNA: TGTGCCAGCAGCGTAGTATCTAGCACAGATACGCAGTATTTT. This chain uses TRBV9 with TRBJ2-3; no firm D call. The CDR3 spans 14 residues. Trimming cost V 0 bases and J 0 bases, with 5 bases left between them. Germline CDR1 reads SGDLS; CDR2 reads YYNGEE.

The chain couples TRBV5-1 to TRBJ2-3, with D perhaps being TRBD1 or TRBD2 (5 bases each). The V and J ends lost 2 bases and 2 bases respectively, with 9 bases between them. Germline V lookup: CDR1 SGHRS, CDR2 YFSETQ. This CDR3 contains 14 residues. The CDR3 here is CASSFTGTTDTQYF. CDR3 sequence (DNA): TGCGCCAGCAGCTTTACGGGGACCACAGATACGCAGTATTTT.

V and J are TRBV15 and TRBJ1-2, with D perhaps matching TRBD1 (5 bases). Trimming stripped 5 bases from V and 13 bases from J, with 14 bases between. The CDR3 length is 11 residues. CDR1 is LNHNV and CDR2 is YYDKDF in the germline V gene (reference sequence). The CDR3 region is CATSWGGLATF. CDR3 bases: TGTGCCACCAGCTGGGGGGGGTTGGCCACCTTC.

This chain links TRBV6-5 with TRBJ2-5; no reliable D call. CDR3 length equals 11 residues. Per germline, CDR1 MNHEY and CDR2 SVGAGI. Trimming removed 6 bases at V and 3 bases at J, with 5 bases between. The CDR3 DNA sequence: TGTGCCAGCAGCCTTGAAGAGACCCAGTACTTC. This sequence encodes CASSLEETQYF.

The genes are TRBV28 and TRBJ2-2; D is unclear. CDR1 is MDHEN and CDR2 is SYDVKM in the germline V gene. The CDR3 length is 12 residues. Trimming left V 2 bases short and J 6 bases short, with 4 bases between. The CDR3 region is CASSLISGELFF. As DNA, the CDR3 is TGTGCCAGCAGTTTAATTTCCGGGGAGCTGTTTTTT.

The V call is TRBV19, the J call TRBJ1-1; D uncertain. The CDR3 totals 16 residues. Germline CDR1 and CDR2: LNHDA and SQIVND (reference sequence). Trimming shortened V by 3 bases and J by 4 bases, and 18 bases separated the two germline ends. CDR3 sequence reads: CASSITYRDWSTEAFF. The DNA of the CDR3 is TGTGCCAGTAGTATCACATATAGGGATTGGTCCACTGAAGCTTTCTTT. Full variable domain (outside the CDR3, taken from reference TRBV19 and TRBJ1-1): DGGITQSPKYLFRKEGQNVTLSCEQNLNHDAMYWYRQDPGQGLRLIYYSQIVNDFQKGDIAEGYSVSREKKESFPLTVTSAQKNPTAFYLCASSITYRDWSTEAFFGQGTRLTVV.

This chain connects TRBV11-2 to TRBJ2-2, with a weak D call TRBD2 (6 bases). The V end lost 5 bases, the J end lost 1 base, and 8 bases lay between the germline ends. CDR1 is SGHAT and CDR2 is FQNNGV in the germline V gene. This CDR3 spans 14 amino acids. The CDR3 spells CASSRERNTGELFF. The CDR3 coding sequence is TGTGCCAGCAGCCGGGAGAGGAACACCGGGGAGCTGTTTTTT.